This T cell receptor (beta chain) is from a study of shared clonotypes between healthy human individuals. Donors were healthy HIV-negative adults without recent acute infections or vaccinations. Everyone who donated was a Caucasian adult who lived in Nashville, Tennessee. Trimming removed 6 bases from V and 5 bases from J, with 11 bases in between. The CDR3 loop spans 13 amino acids. Germline V gene lookup returns CDR1 MDHEN and CDR2 SYDVKM. Assay used: immunoSEQ multiplex PCR; TCRdb lists only in-frame clones, some missing. The sample carries around 510,000 clones, 90% to 97% recorded once. This TCR derives from a woman in her twenties or thirties in good health. The specimen was naive CD4+ T cells sorted from blood. Stated subset: CD45RA+ positively selected. J is TRBJ1-5 and V is TRBV28; D call uncertain. CDR3 protein: CASRYGLDQPQHF. The CDR3 nucleotides are TGTGCCAGCAGATACGGGCTAGATCAGCCCCAGCATTTT.